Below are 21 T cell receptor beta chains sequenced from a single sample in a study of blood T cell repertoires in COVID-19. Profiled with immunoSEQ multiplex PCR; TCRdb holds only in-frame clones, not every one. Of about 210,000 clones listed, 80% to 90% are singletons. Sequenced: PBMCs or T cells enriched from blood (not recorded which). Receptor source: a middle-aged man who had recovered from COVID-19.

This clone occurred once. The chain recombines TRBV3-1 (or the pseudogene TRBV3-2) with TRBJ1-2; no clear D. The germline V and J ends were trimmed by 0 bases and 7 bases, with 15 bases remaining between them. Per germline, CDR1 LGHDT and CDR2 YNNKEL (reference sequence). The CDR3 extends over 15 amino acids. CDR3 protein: CASSQDWAAVRGYTF. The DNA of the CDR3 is TGTGCCAGCAGCCAAGATTGGGCCGCTGTACGTGGCTACACCTTC.

CDR3 in DNA: TGTGCCAGCAGCGCCCGGGGAGGGACTAGCGGGAGGGAGAGCTCCTACAATGAGCAGTTCTTC. Its protein is CASSARGGTSGRESSYNEQFF. The rearrangement links TRBV9 to TRBJ2-1, with TRBD2 matching 16 bases. The CDR3 runs to 21 residues. V lost 3 bases to trimming and J lost 0 bases; unmatched junction nucleotides: 12. Germline V gene sequence: CDR1 SGDLS, CDR2 YYNGEE. The whole variable domain, filled in from reference TRBV9 and TRBJ2-1, reads DSGVTQTPKHLITATGQRVTLRCSPRSGDLSVYWYQQSLDQGLQFLIQYYNGEERAKGNILERFSAQQFPDLHSELNLSSLELGDSALYFCASSARGGTSGRESSYNEQFFGPGTRLTVL.

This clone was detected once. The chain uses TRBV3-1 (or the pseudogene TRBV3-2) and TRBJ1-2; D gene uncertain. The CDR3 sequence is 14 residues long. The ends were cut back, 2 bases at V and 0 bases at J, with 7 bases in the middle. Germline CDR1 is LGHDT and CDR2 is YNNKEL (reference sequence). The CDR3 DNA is TGTGCCAGCAGCCAATCCGGGTCTAACTATGGCTACACCTTC. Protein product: CASSQSGSNYGYTF.

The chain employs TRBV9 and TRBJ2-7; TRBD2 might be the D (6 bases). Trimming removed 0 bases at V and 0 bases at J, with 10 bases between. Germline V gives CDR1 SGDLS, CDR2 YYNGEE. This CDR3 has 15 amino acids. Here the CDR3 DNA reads TGTGCCAGCAGCGTAGAGAGCGGGTCCTCCTACGAGCAGTACTTC. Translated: CASSVESGSSYEQYF. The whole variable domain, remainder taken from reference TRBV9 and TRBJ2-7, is DSGVTQTPKHLITATGQRVTLRCSPRSGDLSVYWYQQSLDQGLQFLIQYYNGEERAKGNILERFSAQQFPDLHSELNLSSLELGDSALYFCASSVESGSSYEQYFGPGTRLTVT.

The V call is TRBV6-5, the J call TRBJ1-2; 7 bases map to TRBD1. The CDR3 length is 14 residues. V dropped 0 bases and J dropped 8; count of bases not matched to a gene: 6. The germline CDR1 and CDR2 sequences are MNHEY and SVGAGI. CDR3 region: CASSYSPLGGGYTF. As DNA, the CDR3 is TGTGCCAGCAGTTACTCACCGTTAGGGGGCGGCTACACCTTC.

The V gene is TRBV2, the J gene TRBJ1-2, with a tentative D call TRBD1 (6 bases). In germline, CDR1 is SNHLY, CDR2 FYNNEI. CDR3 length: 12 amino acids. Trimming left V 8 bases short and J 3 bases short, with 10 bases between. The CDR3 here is CASLSGDYGYTF. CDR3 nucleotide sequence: TGTGCCAGCTTGTCAGGGGACTATGGCTACACCTTC.

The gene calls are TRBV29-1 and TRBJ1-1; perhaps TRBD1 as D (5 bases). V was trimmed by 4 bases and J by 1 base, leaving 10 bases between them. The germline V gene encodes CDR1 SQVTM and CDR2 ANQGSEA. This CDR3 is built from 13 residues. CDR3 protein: CSVVGQTNTEAFF. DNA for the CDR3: TGCAGCGTTGTAGGACAAACGAACACTGAAGCTTTCTTT.

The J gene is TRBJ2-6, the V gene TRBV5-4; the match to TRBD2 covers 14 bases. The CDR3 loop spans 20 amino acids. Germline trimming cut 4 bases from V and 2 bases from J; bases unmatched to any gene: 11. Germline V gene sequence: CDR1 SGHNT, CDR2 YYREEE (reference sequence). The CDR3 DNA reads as TGTGCCAGCAGCCATCCCTGGACTAGCGGGGGGCAAGCTGGGGCCAACGTCCTGACTTTC. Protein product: CASSHPWTSGGQAGANVLTF.

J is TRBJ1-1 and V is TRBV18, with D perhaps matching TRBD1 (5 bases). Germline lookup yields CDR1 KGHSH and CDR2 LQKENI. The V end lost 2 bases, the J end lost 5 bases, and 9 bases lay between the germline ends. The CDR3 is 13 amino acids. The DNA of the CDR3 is TGTGCCAGCTCACCAGTCAGGGAAACTGAAGCTTTCTTT. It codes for CASSPVRETEAFF.

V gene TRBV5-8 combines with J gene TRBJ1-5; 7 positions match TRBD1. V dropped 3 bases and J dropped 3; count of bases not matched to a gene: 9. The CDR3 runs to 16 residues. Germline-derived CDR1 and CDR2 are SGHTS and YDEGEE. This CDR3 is CASSSQGDTNNQPQHF. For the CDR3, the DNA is TGTGCCAGCAGCTCCCAGGGGGACACAAACAATCAGCCCCAGCATTTT.

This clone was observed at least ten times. CDR3: CASQTSGVYNEQFF. In DNA form, the CDR3 reads TGCGCCAGCCAGACTAGCGGGGTATACAATGAGCAGTTCTTC. The chain joins TRBV5-1 to TRBJ2-1, with 11 bases fitting TRBD2. The trim removed 7 bases at V and 4 bases at J, leaving 4 bases unmatched. This CDR3 has 14 residues. Per germline, CDR1 SGHRS and CDR2 YFSETQ.

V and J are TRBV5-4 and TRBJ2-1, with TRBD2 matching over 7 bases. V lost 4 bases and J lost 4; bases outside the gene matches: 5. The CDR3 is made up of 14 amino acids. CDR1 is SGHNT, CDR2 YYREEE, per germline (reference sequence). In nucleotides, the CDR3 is TGTGCCAGCAGCAAGTACGGGGGGTACAATGAGCAGTTCTTC. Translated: CASSKYGGYNEQFF.

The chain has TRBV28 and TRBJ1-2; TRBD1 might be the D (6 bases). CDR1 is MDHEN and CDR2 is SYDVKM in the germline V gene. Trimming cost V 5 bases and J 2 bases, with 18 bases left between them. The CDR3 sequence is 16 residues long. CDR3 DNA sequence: TGTGCCAGCAGTCAGCTGACAGGAGAATTCAACTATGGCTACACCTTC. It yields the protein CASSQLTGEFNYGYTF.

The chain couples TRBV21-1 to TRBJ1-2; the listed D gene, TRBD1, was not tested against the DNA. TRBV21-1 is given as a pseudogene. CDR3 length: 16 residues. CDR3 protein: CASSTHRDRGLYGYTF. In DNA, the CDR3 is TGTGCCAGCAGCACGCACCGGGACAGGGGCCTCTATGGCTACACCTTC.

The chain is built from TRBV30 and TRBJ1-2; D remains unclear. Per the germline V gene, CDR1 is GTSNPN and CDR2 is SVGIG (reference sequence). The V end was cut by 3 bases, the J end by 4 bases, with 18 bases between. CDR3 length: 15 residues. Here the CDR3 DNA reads TGTGCCTGGAGGGATATTGGACGGACTTCCTATGGCTACACCTTC. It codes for CAWRDIGRTSYGYTF.

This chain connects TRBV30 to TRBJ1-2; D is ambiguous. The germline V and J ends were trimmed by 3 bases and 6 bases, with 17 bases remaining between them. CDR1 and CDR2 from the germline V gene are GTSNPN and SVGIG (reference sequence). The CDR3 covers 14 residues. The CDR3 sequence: CAWRYRDRVDGYTF. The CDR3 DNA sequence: TGTGCCTGGAGGTACCGAGATAGAGTGGATGGCTACACCTTC.

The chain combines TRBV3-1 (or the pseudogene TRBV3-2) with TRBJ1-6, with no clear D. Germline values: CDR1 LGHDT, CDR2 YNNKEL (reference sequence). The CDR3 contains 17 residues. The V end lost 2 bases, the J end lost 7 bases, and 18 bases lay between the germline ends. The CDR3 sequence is CASSQLTRYSGNSPLHF. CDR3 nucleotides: TGTGCCAGCAGCCAACTGACGAGGTATAGTGGGAATTCACCCCTCCACTTT.

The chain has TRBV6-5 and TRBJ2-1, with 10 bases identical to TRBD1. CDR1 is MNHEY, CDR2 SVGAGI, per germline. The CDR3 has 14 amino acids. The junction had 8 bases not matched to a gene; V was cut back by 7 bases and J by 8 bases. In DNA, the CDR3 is TGTGCCAGCAACCGACAGGGGGCCCATGATGAGCAGTTCTTC. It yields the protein CASNRQGAHDEQFF.

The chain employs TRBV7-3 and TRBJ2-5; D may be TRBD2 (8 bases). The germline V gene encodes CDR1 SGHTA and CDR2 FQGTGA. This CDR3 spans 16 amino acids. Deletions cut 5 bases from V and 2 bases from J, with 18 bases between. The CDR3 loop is CASSPGGSGGQETQYF. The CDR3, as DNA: TGTGCCAGCAGCCCAGGGGGAAGCGGGGGACAAGAGACCCAGTACTTC.

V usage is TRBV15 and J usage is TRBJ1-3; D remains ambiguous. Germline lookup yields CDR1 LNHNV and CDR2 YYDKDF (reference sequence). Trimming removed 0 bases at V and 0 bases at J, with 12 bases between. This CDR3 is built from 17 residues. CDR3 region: CATSRESRVTSGNTIYF. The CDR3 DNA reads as TGTGCCACCAGCAGAGAGTCGCGAGTAACCTCTGGAAACACCATATATTTT.

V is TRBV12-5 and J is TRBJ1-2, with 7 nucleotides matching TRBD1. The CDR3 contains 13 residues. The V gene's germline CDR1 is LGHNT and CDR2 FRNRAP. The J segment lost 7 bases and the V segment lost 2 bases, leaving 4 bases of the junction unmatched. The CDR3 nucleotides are TGTGCTAGTGGTTTGTTCACAGGGGCTGGCTACACCTTC. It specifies CASGLFTGAGYTF.